The 20 T cell receptor beta chains listed next were all sequenced from one sample in a study of shared clonotypes between healthy human individuals. This table comes from immunoSEQ multiplex PCR, and its TCRdb copy is limited to in-frame clones, with some not included. The sample shows under 1,900,000 clones, just under 99% of them seen only once. The source material was naive CD4+ T cells sorted from blood. Subset in this sample: CD45RA+ positively selected. The receptors come from a man in his thirties or forties in good health.

The CDR3 spells CASSSGRLVLAKNIQYF. The CDR3 region has the DNA TGTGCCAGCAGCTCCGGACGTCTAGTCTTGGCCAAAAACATTCAGTACTTC. V gene TRBV2 combines with J gene TRBJ2-4; D is unclear. Per the germline V gene, CDR1 is SNHLY and CDR2 is FYNNEI. The CDR3 contains 17 residues. The V gene lost 6 bases and the J gene lost 1 base, with 19 bases spanning the gap. The full variable domain, with the rest looked up from reference TRBV2 and TRBJ2-4, is EPEVTQTPSHQVTQMGQEVILRCVPISNHLYFYWYRQILGQKVEFLVSFYNNEISEKSEIFDDQFSVERPDGSNFTLKIRSTKLEDSAMYFCASSSGRLVLAKNIQYFGAGTRLSVL.

The chain is built from TRBV7-3 and TRBJ2-7; no clear D. This CDR3 is built from 13 residues. V lost 5 bases and J lost 7, with 15 bases in between. Germline CDR1 reads SGHTA; CDR2 reads FQGTGA. The CDR3 here is CASSPGRRMEQYF. The CDR3 DNA reads as TGTGCCAGCAGCCCTGGACGGCGGATGGAGCAGTACTTC.

The chain combines TRBV9 with TRBJ1-1; the D is unclear. The CDR3 spans 14 residues. Looked up from germline, CDR1 is SGDLS and CDR2 is YYNGEE. The V end was cut by 0 bases, the J end by 1 base, with 7 bases between. This CDR3 is CASSVEARNTEAFF. The CDR3 DNA follows: TGTGCCAGCAGCGTAGAAGCCAGGAACACTGAAGCTTTCTTT.

This chain joins TRBV4-2 and TRBJ2-7, with D unclear. CDR3 size: 15 residues. Germline CDR1 reads LGHNA; CDR2 reads YNFKEQ. V dropped 1 base and J dropped 2 bases, with 12 bases sitting between them. CDR3: CASSQGIGGAYEQYF. The CDR3 DNA is TGTGCCAGCAGCCAAGGGATCGGCGGAGCCTACGAGCAGTACTTC.

The gene calls are TRBV19 and TRBJ2-4; 8 nucleotides line up with TRBD1. Germline trimming cut 3 bases from V and 12 bases from J; bases unmatched to any gene: 4. CDR1 LNHDA and CDR2 SQIVND come from the germline V gene (reference sequence). The CDR3 length is 12 residues. The CDR3 nucleotides are TGTGCCAGTAGTATTGGGGACAGGAGTCAGTACTTC. It codes for CASSIGDRSQYF.

The rearrangement joins TRBV18 to TRBJ1-1, with TRBD1 identical over 7 bases. The CDR3 loop spans 15 amino acids. Trimming at V came to 3 bases and at J to 0 bases, leaving 4 bases not matched to a gene. Germline loops: CDR1 KGHSH, CDR2 LQKENI. The CDR3 bases are TGTGCCAGCTCACCGTTGGGACAGATGAACACTGAAGCTTTCTTT. It is translated as CASSPLGQMNTEAFF.

The chain has TRBV18 and TRBJ1-3; tentatively, D is TRBD1 (5 bases). CDR1 KGHSH and CDR2 LQKENI come from the germline V gene. V lost 1 base, J lost 3 bases, and 13 bases lay in between. The CDR3 sequence is 16 residues long. The CDR3 reads CASSPQGSHRGNTIYF. The CDR3 DNA is TGTGCCAGCTCACCACAGGGGAGTCATCGTGGAAACACCATATATTTT.

The chain combines TRBV7-2 with TRBJ2-7, with D possibly TRBD1 on 6 matching bases. There are 15 residues in the CDR3. The germline V gene has CDR1 SGHTA and CDR2 FQGNSA. The V end lost 5 bases, the J end lost 2 bases, and 16 bases lay between the germline ends. CDR3 region: CASSTRQVRPYEQYF. DNA of the CDR3: TGTGCCAGCAGCACGCGACAGGTGCGGCCCTACGAGCAGTACTTC.

The rearrangement links TRBV27 to TRBJ2-1; 12 bases are shared with TRBD2. This CDR3 spans 15 amino acids. CDR1 and CDR2 (germline): MNHEY, SMNVEV (reference sequence). The ends lost 6 bases at V and 2 bases at J; junction bases unmatched: 2. The CDR3 nucleotides read TGTGCCAGCAGACTAGCGGGAGGAACCTACAATGAGCAGTTCTTC. Protein: CASRLAGGTYNEQFF.

Turning to this clone: The same CDR3 is also encoded by other DNA sequences in this sample. V is TRBV5-1 and J is TRBJ2-1, with D possibly called TRBD1 or TRBD2 (5 bases each). Trimming took off 0 bases at V and 0 bases at J, with 10 bases between the two ends. CDR1 and CDR2 (germline): SGHRS, YFSETQ. The CDR3 runs to 16 residues. For the CDR3, the DNA is TGCGCCAGCAGCTTGGCGGGGCAGAGCTCCTACAATGAGCAGTTCTTC. It is translated as CASSLAGQSSYNEQFF.

As concerns this clone: The sample carries other DNA sequences with the same CDR3. The chain has TRBV5-6 and TRBJ2-3; the D is unclear. Germline-derived CDR1 and CDR2 are SGHDT and YYEEEE. CDR3 size: 11 residues. V was pared by 2 bases and J by 3 bases, with 1 base between. This CDR3 reads CASSFTDTQYF. CDR3 DNA: TGTGCCAGCAGCTTTACAGATACGCAGTATTTT.

CDR3 sequence reads: CATGQGMGTEAFF. In DNA, the CDR3 is TGTGCCACTGGACAGGGGATGGGAACTGAAGCTTTCTTT. The chain links TRBV10-3 to TRBJ1-1; 9 bases fit TRBD1. In germline, CDR1 is ENHRY, CDR2 SYGVKD. The CDR3 sequence is 13 residues long. Germline trimming cut 10 bases from V and 5 bases from J; bases unmatched to any gene: 8.

The V and J genes are TRBV9 and TRBJ2-3; the D is unclear. CDR1 is SGDLS, CDR2 YYNGEE, per germline. Trimming shortened V by 3 bases and J by 4 bases, and 15 bases separated the two germline ends. CDR3 length: 15 residues. The CDR3 sequence: CASSAEESRADTQYF. CDR3 bases: TGTGCCAGCAGCGCCGAAGAGAGTAGGGCAGATACGCAGTATTTT.

The V gene is TRBV28, the J gene TRBJ1-4; D is possibly TRBD1 (5 bases). With 6 bases removed from V and 4 bases from J, the gap between germline ends came to 12 bases. Germline assignment: CDR1 MDHEN and CDR2 SYDVKM. The CDR3 is 14 amino acids. CDR3: CASRGDAVNEKLFF. DNA of the CDR3: TGTGCCAGCAGGGGGGATGCGGTTAATGAAAAACTGTTTTTT.

This chain joins TRBV27 and TRBJ1-1; D uncertain. The germline CDR1 and CDR2 sequences are MNHEY and SMNVEV (reference sequence). The CDR3 extends over 14 amino acids. Trimming removed 5 bases from V and 4 bases from J, with 14 bases in between. DNA for the CDR3: TGTGCCAGCAGTAAGCTTAGGGAGAGCACTGAAGCTTTCTTT. This codes for CASSKLRESTEAFF.

This chain connects TRBV2 to TRBJ2-5; TRBD2 agrees at 8 bases. Losses at the gene ends were 6 bases for V and 5 bases for J; bases not matched to a gene: 14. The CDR3 contains 16 residues. Germline loops: CDR1 SNHLY, CDR2 FYNNEI. The CDR3 coding sequence is TGTGCCAGCAGCGCCTCAGCGGGAGCCCCGACTGAGACCCAGTACTTC. It yields the protein CASSASAGAPTETQYF.

The chain uses TRBV18 and TRBJ2-3; D possibly corresponds to TRBD1 (5 bases). Trimming cost V 1 base and J 6 bases, with 23 bases left between them. Germline CDR1 KGHSH, CDR2 LQKENI. This CDR3 has 18 residues. The CDR3 region is CASSPLSFQRQPSDTQYF. In DNA, the CDR3 is TGTGCCAGCTCACCACTCTCATTTCAACGACAGCCGAGTGATACGCAGTATTTT.

The chain has TRBV30 and TRBJ2-2, with 12 bases that match TRBD2. Germline V CDR1 and CDR2: GTSNPN, SVGIG (reference sequence). This CDR3 has 15 amino acids. The V segment lost 0 bases and the J segment 4 bases; nucleotides outside the gene matches: 0. The DNA for the CDR3 is TGTGCCTGGAGTGTACTAGCGGGAGGCACCGGGGAGCTGTTTTTT. It is translated as CAWSVLAGGTGELFF.

This chain connects TRBV27 to TRBJ2-2; 9 bases fit TRBD1. The CDR3 covers 14 residues. With V trimmed by 3 bases and J by 6 bases, 2 bases remained unmatched. Per germline, CDR1 MNHEY and CDR2 SMNVEV (reference sequence). The CDR3 coding sequence is TGTGCCAGCAGTTTGCGACAGGGGGCCGGGGAGCTGTTTTTT. The encoded protein is CASSLRQGAGELFF.

The CDR3 nucleotides are TGTGCCATCAGTGGGGGGGGACCTGAAGCTTTCTTT. It is translated as CAISGGGPEAFF. The V gene is TRBV10-3, the J gene TRBJ1-1; D is possibly TRBD1 (5 bases). Deletions cut 4 bases from V and 6 bases from J, with 9 bases between. Germline CDR1 and CDR2: ENHRY and SYGVKD. This CDR3 region has 12 residues.